Given below is one TCR beta chain in context. Antigen specificity is unknown. Per the germline V gene, CDR1 is SQVTM and CDR2 is ANQGSEA. The CDR3 sequence is 14 residues long. This entry is derived from a study of T cells expressing NK-cell markers. The wider study: With respect to HCMV, seven of the eight sequenced donors were seropositive, and one was seronegative.

Study conclusions and caveats: These clonotypes additionally ranked first within the CD3+CD56-NKG2C+ fraction of four donors.

Reprocessing the 5' RACE reads, TCRdb reports a single entry for every CDR3 protein and omits DNA. Recorded for this sample: about 460,000 distinct CDR3 sequences. V gene TRBV29-1 combines with J gene TRBJ2-5; TCRdb outputs TRBD1, but without DNA this stays unchecked. The specimen was blood T cells: a sorted CD56 or NKG2C T cell subset, CD4+ or CD8+ T cells, or bulk PBMC T cells (not recorded which). This clonotype was sampled from a woman aged 45-65 years in good health. CDR3 region: CSVGPTGGEGTQYF.